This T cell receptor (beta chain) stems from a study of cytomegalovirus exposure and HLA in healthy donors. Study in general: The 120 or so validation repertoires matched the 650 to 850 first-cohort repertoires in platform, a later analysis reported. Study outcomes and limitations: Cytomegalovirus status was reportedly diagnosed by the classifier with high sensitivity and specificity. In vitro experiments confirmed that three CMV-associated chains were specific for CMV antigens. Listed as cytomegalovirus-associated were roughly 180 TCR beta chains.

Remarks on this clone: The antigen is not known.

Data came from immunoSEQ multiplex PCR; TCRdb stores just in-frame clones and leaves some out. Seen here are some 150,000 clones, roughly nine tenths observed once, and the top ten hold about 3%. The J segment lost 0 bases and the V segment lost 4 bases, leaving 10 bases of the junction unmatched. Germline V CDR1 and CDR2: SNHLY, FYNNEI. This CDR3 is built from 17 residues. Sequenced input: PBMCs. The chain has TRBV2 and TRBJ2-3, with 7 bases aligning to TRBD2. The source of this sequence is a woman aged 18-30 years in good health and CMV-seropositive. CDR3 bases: TGTGCCAGCAGTGTTTGGGACTACCGCGACAGCACAGATACGCAGTATTTT. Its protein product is CASSVWDYRDSTDTQYF.